The clone carrying this T cell receptor (beta chain) was detected once. This specimen belongs to a study of blood T cell repertoires in COVID-19. The data were produced by immunoSEQ multiplex PCR, yet TCRdb's version contains in-frame clones alone and is incomplete. This sample carries 110,000 to 150,000 clones, under 90% of them seen once, and the ten largest clones take 35% to 45%. CDR1 and CDR2 (germline): LGHDT, YNNKEL (reference sequence). The length of the CDR3 is 18 residues. The germline V and J ends were trimmed by 0 bases and 1 base, with 15 bases remaining between them. This clonotype was obtained from a human donor in a cohort sampled during active COVID-19. This sequence joins TRBV3-1 (or the pseudogene TRBV3-2) and TRBJ1-4; D unclear. Source material: peripheral blood. In DNA, the CDR3 is TGTGCCAGCAGCCAAGATACCCCCTTTCAGGAAACTAATGAAAAACTGTTTTTT. Translating gives CASSQDTPFQETNEKLFF.